This T cell receptor (beta chain) was documented in a study of CXCR3-negative and CXCR3-positive naive CD8 T cells. The TRB libraries of cDNA were built by UMI-labeled 5' RACE. TCRdb re-called the 5' RACE reads; one entry per CDR3 protein, DNA not given. This listing includes tens of thousands of distinct CDR3 sequences. As regards this clonotype: The antigen is not known.

With some 300,000 cells each, the CD8+ T cell subsets were individually sorted in triplicate. CDR1 and CDR2 from the germline V gene are LGHNA and YNFKEQ. The CDR3 loop spans 13 amino acids. The study, taken as a whole, reports: CXCR3-positive naive cells had TRB CDR3s that were more hydrophobic than CXCR3-negative naive cells had.

Sequenced material: naive CXCR3+ CD8+ T cells from blood. Subset specified: CD45RO-CCR7+CD27+CD95- naive CD8+ T cells expressing CXCR3 (TNR3+). The clonotype was recovered from a human donor in good health. Some clones in this sample may be carry-over from other donors' samples. The chain recombines TRBV4-2 with TRBJ2-7; no DNA is available, so the TRBD2 call from TCRdb remains unchecked. CDR3 sequence: CASSPLAGYEQYF.